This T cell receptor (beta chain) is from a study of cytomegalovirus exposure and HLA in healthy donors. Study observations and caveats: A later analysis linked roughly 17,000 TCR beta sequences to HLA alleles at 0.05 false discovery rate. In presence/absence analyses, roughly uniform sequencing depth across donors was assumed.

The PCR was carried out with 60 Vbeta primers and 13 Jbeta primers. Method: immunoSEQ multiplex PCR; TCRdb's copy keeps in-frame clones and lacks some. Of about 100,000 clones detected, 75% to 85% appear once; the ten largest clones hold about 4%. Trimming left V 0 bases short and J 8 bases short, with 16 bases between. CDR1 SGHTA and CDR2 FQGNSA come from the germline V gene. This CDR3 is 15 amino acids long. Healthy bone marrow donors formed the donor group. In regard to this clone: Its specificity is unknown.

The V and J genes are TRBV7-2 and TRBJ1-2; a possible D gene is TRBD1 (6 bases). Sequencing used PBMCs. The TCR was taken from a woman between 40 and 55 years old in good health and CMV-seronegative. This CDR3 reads CASSLAPAGDRGYTF. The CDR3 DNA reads TGTGCCAGCAGCTTAGCCCCGGCAGGGGATCGGGGCTACACCTTC.